Detailed here is one T cell receptor beta chain. Antigen: not known. The protocol was immunoSEQ multiplex PCR, while the TCRdb copy is restricted to in-frame clones and leaves out a portion. This table holds 44,000 or so clones, under 90% found once. As to time point: week 35, safety follow-up. Each dose of the vaccine consisted of 300 ug of mutant IDH1 20-mer peptide, with topical imiquimod. This sample is drawn from a study of a mutant IDH1 vaccine in newly diagnosed glioma. Germline V lookup: CDR1 MGHRA, CDR2 YSYEKL. V dropped 0 bases and J dropped 4 bases, with 6 bases sitting between them. This CDR3 contains 13 residues.

The TCR originated in a woman in her thirties or forties with glioma. Some clones in this sample may be carry-over from other donors' samples. The rearrangement joins TRBV4-1 to TRBJ1-2; no clear D gene. The sample was PBMCs, taken from a glioma patient whose treatment included an IDH1 peptide vaccine. The CDR3 loop reads CASSQDRFYGYTF. The CDR3 DNA is TGCGCCAGCAGCCAAGATCGCTTCTATGGCTACACCTTC.